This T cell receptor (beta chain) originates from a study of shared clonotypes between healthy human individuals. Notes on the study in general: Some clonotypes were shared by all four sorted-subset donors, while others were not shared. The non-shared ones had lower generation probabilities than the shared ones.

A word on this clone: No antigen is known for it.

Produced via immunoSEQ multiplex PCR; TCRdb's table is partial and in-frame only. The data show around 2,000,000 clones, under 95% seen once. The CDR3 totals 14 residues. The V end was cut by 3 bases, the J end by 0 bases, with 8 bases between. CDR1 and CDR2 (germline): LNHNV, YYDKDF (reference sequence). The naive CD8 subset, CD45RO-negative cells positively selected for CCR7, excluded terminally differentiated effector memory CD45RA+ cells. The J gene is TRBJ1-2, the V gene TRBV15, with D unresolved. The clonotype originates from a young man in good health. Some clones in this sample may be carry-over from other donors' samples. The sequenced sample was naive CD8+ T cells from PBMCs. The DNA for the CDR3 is TGTGCCACCAGCAGGGGCGGGGCTAACTATGGCTACACCTTC. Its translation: CATSRGGANYGYTF.